This is a list of T cell receptor beta chains from one sample in a study of blood T cell repertoires in COVID-19. Some clones are missing from TCRdb's copy, which holds only in-frame ones; the method was immunoSEQ multiplex PCR. This repertoire shows about 160,000 clones, 80% to 90% found once; its top ten account for around 9.9%. The sample comprised peripheral blood. These receptors all stem from a human donor in a cohort sampled during active COVID-19. The CDR3 runs from the conserved cysteine through the conserved F or W. D genes are given only for firm matches. Size is omitted from some rows. Given values are once, few, many or a class for expanded clones.

length: 15; D: TRBD1; V: TRBV7-8; size: NA; J: TRBJ1-2; CDR3: CASSLGQGVNYGYTF; DNA: TGTGCCAGCAGCTTAGGACAGGGGGTAAACTATGGCTACACCTTC
length: 16; D: TRBD2; V: TRBV6-1; size: NA; J: TRBJ2-2; CDR3: CASSEKRGTVTGELFF; DNA: TGTGCCAGCAGTGAAAAGCGGGGGACGGTCACCGGGGAGCTGTTTTTT
length: 14; D: NA; V: TRBV7-9; size: NA; J: TRBJ2-1; CDR3: CASSSPPELNEQFF; DNA: TGTGCCAGCAGCTCGCCCCCTGAGCTTAATGAGCAGTTCTTC
length: 13; D: NA; V: TRBV30; size: NA; J: TRBJ2-1; CDR3: CAWSGSSRGEQFF; DNA: TGTGCCTGGAGTGGGAGTTCGCGAGGTGAGCAGTTCTTC
length: 15; D: TRBD1; V: TRBV18; size: NA; J: TRBJ1-1; CDR3: CASSLQGGKNTEAFF; DNA: TGTGCCAGCTCACTGCAGGGGGGAAAAAACACTGAAGCTTTCTTT
length: 12; D: NA; V: TRBV9; size: NA; J: TRBJ2-1; CDR3: CASSMTGPGQFF; DNA: TGTGCCAGCAGCATGACAGGCCCAGGGCAGTTCTTC
length: 17; D: NA; V: TRBV7-9; size: NA; J: TRBJ2-3; CDR3: CASSFSVGGAFTDTQYF; DNA: TGTGCCAGCAGCTTTTCCGTGGGCGGGGCTTTCACAGATACGCAGTATTTT
length: 14; D: TRBD2; V: TRBV19; size: NA; J: TRBJ2-3; CDR3: CASSVGGLRDTQYF; DNA: TGTGCCAGTAGTGTCGGGGGGTTGAGAGATACGCAGTATTTT
length: 14; D: NA; V: TRBV4-3; size: NA; J: TRBJ2-7; CDR3: CASSPALGLYEQYF; DNA: TGCGCCAGCAGCCCCGCTTTGGGACTCTACGAGCAGTACTTC
length: 16; D: TRBD1; V: TRBV7-9; size: NA; J: TRBJ1-1; CDR3: CASSVTGTGIRGEAFF; DNA: TGTGCCAGCAGCGTCACCGGGACAGGGATAAGAGGTGAAGCTTTCTTT
length: 16; D: TRBD1; V: TRBV4-1; size: NA; J: TRBJ2-7; CDR3: CASSQDPGQGSYEQYF; DNA: TGCGCCAGCAGCCAAGATCCAGGACAGGGGTCCTACGAGCAGTACTTC
length: 16; D: TRBD1; V: TRBV5-6; size: NA; J: TRBJ2-1; CDR3: CASSWGPGGGYNEQFF; DNA: TGTGCCAGTAGCTGGGGGCCAGGGGGCGGCTACAATGAGCAGTTCTTC
length: 16; D: NA; V: TRBV6-1; size: few; J: TRBJ1-5; CDR3: CASSALADRLYQPQHF; DNA: TGTGCCAGCAGTGCTTTGGCAGATAGACTTTATCAGCCCCAGCATTTT
length: 14; D: NA; V: TRBV6-4; size: NA; J: TRBJ2-3; CDR3: CASRDPGSTDTQYF; DNA: TGTGCCAGCCGAGATCCAGGGAGCACAGATACGCAGTATTTT
length: 16; D: TRBD1; V: TRBV4-3; size: NA; J: TRBJ1-2; CDR3: CASSQDAQQGGWGYTF; DNA: TGCGCCAGCAGCCAAGACGCTCAGCAGGGGGGATGGGGCTACACCTTC
length: 16; D: TRBD2; V: TRBV10-1; size: NA; J: TRBJ2-5; CDR3: CASSEPTGGGSETQYF; DNA: TGCGCCAGCAGTGAGCCGACGGGAGGCGGGAGTGAGACCCAGTACTTC
length: 16; D: NA; V: TRBV14; size: NA; J: TRBJ2-1; CDR3: CASSQDAPKFYNEQFF; DNA: TGTGCCAGCAGCCAAGATGCCCCTAAGTTCTACAATGAGCAGTTCTTC
length: 13; D: TRBD2; V: TRBV29-1; size: NA; J: TRBJ2-5; CDR3: CSGVGLAVETQYF; DNA: TGCAGCGGGGTGGGACTAGCAGTCGAGACCCAGTACTTC
length: 12; D: NA; V: TRBV5-6; size: few; J: TRBJ2-7; CDR3: CATNRGFHEQYF; DNA: TGTGCCACTAATCGAGGGTTTCACGAGCAGTACTTC
length: 13; D: TRBD2; V: TRBV4-3; size: NA; J: TRBJ2-5; CDR3: CASSPGREGTQYF; DNA: TGCGCCAGCAGCCCCGGCCGGGAGGGGACCCAGTACTTC
length: 12; D: TRBD1; V: TRBV10-1; size: NA; J: TRBJ2-2; CDR3: CASGTGSGELFF; DNA: TGCGCCAGCGGGACAGGGTCCGGGGAGCTGTTTTTT
length: 16; D: TRBD1; V: TRBV7-3; size: NA; J: TRBJ2-6; CDR3: CASSLNRGSGANVLTF; DNA: TGTGCCAGCAGCTTAAACAGGGGTTCAGGGGCCAACGTCCTGACTTTC
length: 15; D: NA; V: TRBV7-9; size: NA; J: TRBJ2-5; CDR3: CASSLSLANQETQYF; DNA: TGTGCCAGCAGCTTGAGTCTAGCGAACCAAGAGACCCAGTACTTC
length: 15; D: NA; V: TRBV6-1; size: NA; J: TRBJ2-1; CDR3: CASSGAGTEGDEQFF; DNA: TGTGCCAGCAGTGGAGCGGGGACAGAAGGCGATGAGCAGTTCTTC
length: 14; D: NA; V: TRBV7-9; size: NA; J: TRBJ2-7; CDR3: CASSTEGLSYEQYF; DNA: TGTGCCAGCAGCACCGAAGGACTGAGCTACGAGCAGTACTTC
length: 14; D: NA; V: TRBV9; size: NA; J: TRBJ2-7; CDR3: CASSLGPSGGEQYF; DNA: TGTGCCAGCAGCTTAGGGCCGAGTGGAGGGGAGCAGTACTTC
length: 16; D: NA; V: TRBV30; size: few; J: TRBJ1-1; CDR3: CAWTPVWGRTNTEAFF; DNA: TGTGCCTGGACTCCCGTTTGGGGCAGGACGAACACTGAAGCTTTCTTT
length: 15; D: NA; V: TRBV5-1; size: NA; J: TRBJ1-1; CDR3: CASSLAEGGDTEAFF; DNA: TGCGCCAGCAGCTTGGCCGAGGGTGGGGACACTGAAGCTTTCTTT
length: 15; D: TRBD1; V: TRBV18; size: NA; J: TRBJ2-7; CDR3: CASSSPGQGGYEQYF; DNA: TGTGCCAGCTCATCGCCGGGACAGGGTGGTTACGAGCAGTACTTC
length: 15; D: TRBD1; V: TRBV4-3; size: few; J: TRBJ1-2; CDR3: CASSHGQGWDYGYTF; DNA: TGCGCCAGCAGCCATGGACAGGGATGGGACTATGGCTACACCTTC
length: 11; D: NA; V: TRBV6-2/TRBV6-3; size: NA; J: TRBJ2-7; CDR3: CASSYQGGQYF; DNA: TGTGCCAGCAGTTACCAGGGTGGGCAGTACTTC
length: 14; D: TRBD1; V: TRBV5-1; size: once; J: TRBJ2-7; CDR3: CASSPGQGPYEQYF; DNA: TGCGCCAGCAGCCCGGGACAGGGCCCCTACGAGCAGTACTTC
length: 14; D: NA; V: TRBV6-6; size: NA; J: TRBJ1-5; CDR3: CASSYSAGKQPQHF; DNA: TGTGCCAGCAGTTACTCAGCCGGGAAACAGCCCCAGCATTTT
length: 14; D: NA; V: TRBV7-9; size: NA; J: TRBJ1-1; CDR3: CASSLEAGNTEAFF; DNA: TGTGCCAGCAGCTTAGAGGCAGGGAACACTGAAGCTTTCTTT
length: 16; D: NA; V: TRBV6-2/TRBV6-3; size: NA; J: TRBJ2-2; CDR3: CASSYSSGGNTGELFF; DNA: TGTGCCAGCAGTTACTCGTCCGGGGGGAACACCGGGGAGCTGTTTTTT